This note documents a single T cell receptor beta chain sequence. Other DNA sequences of this sample code for an identical CDR3. This entry comes from a study of blood T cell repertoires in COVID-19. The overall study: COVID-19 samples, acute and convalescent, were from the United States, Italy and Spain. PBMCs, B-cell-depleted T cells, or T cells were the source of the cDNA or gDNA that made up the material.

V lost 2 bases and J lost 10, with 6 bases in between. The CDR3 sequence is 11 residues long. CDR1 is MNHEY and CDR2 is SVGAGI in the germline V gene. Authors' processing steps: Reference gene primers were amplified, and this amplification served to estimate nucleated cell counts. Produced via immunoSEQ multiplex PCR; TCRdb's table is partial and in-frame only. That table supplies the V and J calls and clone size; D and trimming were determined from the DNA. The table records about 97,000 clones, 70% to 90% of them present only once. The TCR comes from a woman in her twenties or thirties with acute or convalescent COVID-19. Sequenced sample: peripheral blood. The chain recombines TRBV6-5 with TRBJ2-1; D is perhaps TRBD2 (6 bases). The CDR3 region is CASSYGGEQFF. CDR3 in DNA: TGTGCCAGCAGTTACGGGGGGGAGCAGTTCTTC.